This TCR beta chain was sequenced for a study of blood T cell repertoires in COVID-19. TCRdb keeps only in-frame clones here, not all; method: immunoSEQ multiplex PCR. The repertoire holds about 93,000 clones, roughly nine tenths seen once, with roughly 2% in the top ten. V was clipped by 7 bases and J by 2 bases, with 11 bases between them. The germline V gene encodes CDR1 LNHDA and CDR2 SQIVND (reference sequence). The CDR3 covers 13 residues. The clonotype originates from a man aged 50 to 59 with acute or convalescent COVID-19. The sequencing sample was made of peripheral blood. The V and J genes are TRBV19 and TRBJ1-2, with a tentative D call TRBD1 (6 bases). The CDR3 sequence: CASMGTPNYGYTF. CDR3 in DNA: TGTGCCAGTATGGGGACACCAAACTATGGCTACACCTTC.